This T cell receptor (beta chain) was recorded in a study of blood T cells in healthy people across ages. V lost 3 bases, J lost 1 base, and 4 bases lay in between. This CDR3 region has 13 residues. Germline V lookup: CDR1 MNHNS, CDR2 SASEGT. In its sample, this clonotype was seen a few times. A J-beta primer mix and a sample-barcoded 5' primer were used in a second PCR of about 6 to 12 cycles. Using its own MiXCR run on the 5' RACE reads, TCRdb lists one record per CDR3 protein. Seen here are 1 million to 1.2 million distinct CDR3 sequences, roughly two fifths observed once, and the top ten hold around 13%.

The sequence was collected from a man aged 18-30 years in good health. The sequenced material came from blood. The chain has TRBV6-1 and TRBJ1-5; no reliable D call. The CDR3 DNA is TGTGCCAGCAGTGATGTGAGCAATCAGCCCCAGCATTTT. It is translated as CASSDVSNQPQHF.